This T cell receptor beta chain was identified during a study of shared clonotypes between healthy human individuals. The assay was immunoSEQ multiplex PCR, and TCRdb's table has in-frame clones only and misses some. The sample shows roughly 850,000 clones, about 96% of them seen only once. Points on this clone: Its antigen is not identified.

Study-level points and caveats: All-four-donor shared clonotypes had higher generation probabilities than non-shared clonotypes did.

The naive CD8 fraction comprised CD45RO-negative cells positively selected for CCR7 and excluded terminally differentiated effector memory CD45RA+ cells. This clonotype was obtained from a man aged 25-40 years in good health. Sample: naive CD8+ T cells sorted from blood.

The CDR3 loop reads CASPGLGGATYNEQFF. CDR3 coding DNA: TGTGCCAGCCCCGGTTTAGGCGGGGCCACCTACAATGAGCAGTTCTTC. The chain has TRBV7-9 and TRBJ2-1; D possibly corresponds to TRBD2 (6 bases). CDR3 length: 16 amino acids. With 8 bases removed from V and 2 bases from J, the gap between germline ends came to 19 bases. Germline-derived CDR1 and CDR2 are SEHNR and FQNEAQ (reference sequence).